A selection of T cell receptor beta chains follows, all from one sample in a study of blood T cells in healthy people across ages. One entry per CDR3 protein, called by TCRdb with MiXCR from the 5' RACE reads. Here the sample spans about 640,000 distinct CDR3 sequences, 58% being singletons. The sequenced sample was blood. The receptors shown here come from a man aged 60 to 75 in good health. Each CDR3 is given without its conserved first and last residue. D genes are given only for firm matches.

TRBJ2-2 | TRBV11-2 | - | ASSLAEYGELF
TRBJ1-2 | TRBV24-1 | - | ATSDSYGYT
TRBJ1-2 | TRBV4-2 | TRBD1 | ASSQDLAGGPGYT
TRBJ2-1 | TRBV7-2 | TRBD2 | ASSLLAGGGNEQF
TRBJ1-2 | TRBV5-1 | TRBD1 | ASSPRGQGPEGYGYT
- | TRBV10-3 | TRBD2 | AISILAGGYNEQY
TRBJ1-2 | TRBV4-1 | - | ASSQDRSWDYGYT
TRBJ2-4 | TRBV5-1 | TRBD2 | ASSPRTSGGGNIQY
TRBJ1-2 | TRBV15 | - | ATSRDRSGVNGYT
TRBJ2-5 | TRBV6-1 | TRBD1 | ASSEAGGQGSETQY
TRBJ2-1 | TRBV3-1 | - | ASSHDGGSGSSYNEQF
TRBJ2-7 | TRBV10-3 | - | AISDPGKRSDEQY
TRBJ1-1 | TRBV29-1 | TRBD1 | SVGTGDTEAF
TRBJ2-1 | TRBV3-1 | - | ASSHRRTGRNEQF
TRBJ2-3 | TRBV10-3 | TRBD2 | AIRGGGPEDTQY
TRBJ1-2 | TRBV4-2 | - | ASSRTGRGYEGYT
TRBJ1-2 | TRBV29-1 | - | SVDPLIDRRNYGYT
TRBJ1-2 | TRBV11-1 | TRBD1 | ASSSTGQGGYGYT
TRBJ1-4 | TRBV6-6 | TRBD1 | ASSWDRELF
TRBJ1-2 | TRBV4-2 | - | ASSQDIKTGDGYT
TRBJ2-1 | TRBV5-1 | - | ASSQDYYNEQF
TRBJ2-7 | TRBV18 | - | ASSPQTDYEQY
TRBJ1-1 | TRBV20-1 | - | SAREFTGIEAF
TRBJ2-3 | TRBV5-1 | - | ASSSQIPTRASTDTQY
TRBJ2-2 | TRBV5-1 | - | ASSLNGVANTGELF
TRBJ1-2 | TRBV5-1 | - | ASSPGEPVYGYT
TRBJ2-3 | TRBV7-2 | - | ASSNTDTQY
TRBJ2-3 | TRBV9 | - | ASNKGGPTDTQY
TRBJ2-7 | TRBV6-2/TRBV6-3 | - | ASSRRVEQY
TRBJ2-2 | TRBV6-1 | TRBD1 | ASSHGQGAGGELF
TRBJ1-2 | TRBV21-1 | - | ASSGRGYT
TRBJ1-2 | TRBV15 | - | ATSRDLDYGYT
TRBJ1-1 | TRBV13 | - | ASSFPRLTSSGTEAF
TRBJ1-6 | TRBV12-3/TRBV12-4 | - | ASSKGGSASPLH
TRBJ2-5 | TRBV5-1 | - | ASSLDGATQETQY
TRBJ1-1 | TRBV5-8 | - | ASSSTRGWGTEAF
TRBJ1-2 | TRBV11-2 | - | ASSISTEANYGYT
TRBJ2-7 | TRBV12-3/TRBV12-4 | TRBD1 | ASSSSTGPYEQY
TRBJ2-1 | TRBV13 | - | ASSSERASSYNEQF
TRBJ1-2 | TRBV9 | - | ASSVDGSINYGYT
TRBJ2-1 | TRBV7-2 | TRBD2 | ASSLLAAGGNNEQF
TRBJ1-2 | TRBV28 | - | ASSLFPRVGINYGYT
TRBJ2-7 | TRBV6-6 | - | ASSYEGGGPSEQY
TRBJ2-5 | TRBV5-1 | - | ASSFAGYQETQY
TRBJ2-6 | TRBV4-1 | - | ASRAGTLTGANVLT
TRBJ2-5 | TRBV12-3/TRBV12-4 | - | ASSLNQGVETQY
TRBJ2-3 | TRBV6-5 | TRBD2 | ASSYSTSGDTQY
TRBJ2-5 | TRBV6-2/TRBV6-3 | - | ASSYLQTQETQY
TRBJ2-5 | TRBV4-1 | - | ASSHQGLKQETQY